This T cell receptor beta chain was sequenced in a study of Ad26.COV2.S vaccination and SARS-CoV-2 variants. Repertoires were generated with immunoSEQ multiplex PCR, while TCRdb's copy carries only in-frame clones and drops some. This sample yields under 150,000 clones, of which 86% are seen a single time; 5% belongs to the top ten. In germline, CDR1 is MDHEN, CDR2 SYDVKM. Trimming removed 5 bases at V and 0 bases at J, with 13 bases between. The CDR3 totals 15 residues. The sequencing used peripheral blood, collected after recovery from COVID-19. The chain carries TRBV28 and TRBJ1-1; D gene uncertain. This TCR came from a human donor who had recovered from COVID-19. The CDR3 sequence is CASSAPGELNTEAFF. CDR3 coding DNA: TGTGCCAGCAGTGCTCCCGGGGAATTGAACACTGAAGCTTTCTTT.